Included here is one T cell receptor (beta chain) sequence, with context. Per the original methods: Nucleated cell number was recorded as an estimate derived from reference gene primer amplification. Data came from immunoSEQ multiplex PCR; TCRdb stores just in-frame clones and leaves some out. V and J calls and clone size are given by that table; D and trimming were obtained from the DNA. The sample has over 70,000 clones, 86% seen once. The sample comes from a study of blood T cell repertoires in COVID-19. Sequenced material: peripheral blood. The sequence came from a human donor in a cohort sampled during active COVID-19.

The DNA for the CDR3 is TGTGCCAGCAGAGACAAATACGGGGGGACAGGGTTGCCCTACGAGCAGTACTTC. Translation: CASRDKYGGTGLPYEQYF. The chain joins TRBV28 to TRBJ2-7, with TRBD1 identical over 9 bases. After removal of 6 bases from V and 2 bases from J, the junction contained 17 bases not matched to a gene. The CDR3 runs 18 residues. The V gene's germline CDR1 is MDHEN and CDR2 SYDVKM.